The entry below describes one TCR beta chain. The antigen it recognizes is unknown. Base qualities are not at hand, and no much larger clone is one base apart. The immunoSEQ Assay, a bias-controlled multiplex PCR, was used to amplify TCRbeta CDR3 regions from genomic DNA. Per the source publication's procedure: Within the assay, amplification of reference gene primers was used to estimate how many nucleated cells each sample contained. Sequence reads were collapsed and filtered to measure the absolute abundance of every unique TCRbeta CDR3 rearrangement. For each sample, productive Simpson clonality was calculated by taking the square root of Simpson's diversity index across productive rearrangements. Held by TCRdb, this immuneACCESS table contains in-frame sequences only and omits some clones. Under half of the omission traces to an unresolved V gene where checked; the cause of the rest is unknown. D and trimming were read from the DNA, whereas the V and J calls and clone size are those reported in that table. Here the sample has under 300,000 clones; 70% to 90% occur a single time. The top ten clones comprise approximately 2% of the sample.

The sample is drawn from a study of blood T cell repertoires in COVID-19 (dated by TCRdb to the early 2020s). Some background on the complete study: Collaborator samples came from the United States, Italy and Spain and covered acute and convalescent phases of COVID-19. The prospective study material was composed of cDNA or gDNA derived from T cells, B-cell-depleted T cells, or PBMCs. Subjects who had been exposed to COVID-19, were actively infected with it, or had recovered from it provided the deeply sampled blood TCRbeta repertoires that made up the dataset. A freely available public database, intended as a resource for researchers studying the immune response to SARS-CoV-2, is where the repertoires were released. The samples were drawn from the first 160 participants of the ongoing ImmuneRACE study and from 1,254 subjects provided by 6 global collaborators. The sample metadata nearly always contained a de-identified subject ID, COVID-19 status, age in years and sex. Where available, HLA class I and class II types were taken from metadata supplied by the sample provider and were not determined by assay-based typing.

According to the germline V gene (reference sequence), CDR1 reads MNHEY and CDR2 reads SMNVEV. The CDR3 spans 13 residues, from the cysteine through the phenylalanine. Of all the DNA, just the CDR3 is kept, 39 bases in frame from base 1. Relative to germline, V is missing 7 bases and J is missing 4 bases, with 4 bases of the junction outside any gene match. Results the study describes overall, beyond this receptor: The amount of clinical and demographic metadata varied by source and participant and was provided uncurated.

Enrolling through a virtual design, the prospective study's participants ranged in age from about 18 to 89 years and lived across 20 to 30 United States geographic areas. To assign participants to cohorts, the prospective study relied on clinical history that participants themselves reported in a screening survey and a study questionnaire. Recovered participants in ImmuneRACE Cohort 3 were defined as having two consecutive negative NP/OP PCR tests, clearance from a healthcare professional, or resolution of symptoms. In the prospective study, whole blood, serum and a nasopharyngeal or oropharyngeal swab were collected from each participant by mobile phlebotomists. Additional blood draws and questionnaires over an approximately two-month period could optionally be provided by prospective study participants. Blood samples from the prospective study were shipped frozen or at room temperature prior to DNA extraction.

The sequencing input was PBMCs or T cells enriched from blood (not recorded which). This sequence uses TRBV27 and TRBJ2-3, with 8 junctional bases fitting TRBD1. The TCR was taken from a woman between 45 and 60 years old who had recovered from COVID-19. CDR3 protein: CASTLQGADTQYF. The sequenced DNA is TGTGCCAGCACCCTACAGGGGGCAGATACGCAGTATTTT.